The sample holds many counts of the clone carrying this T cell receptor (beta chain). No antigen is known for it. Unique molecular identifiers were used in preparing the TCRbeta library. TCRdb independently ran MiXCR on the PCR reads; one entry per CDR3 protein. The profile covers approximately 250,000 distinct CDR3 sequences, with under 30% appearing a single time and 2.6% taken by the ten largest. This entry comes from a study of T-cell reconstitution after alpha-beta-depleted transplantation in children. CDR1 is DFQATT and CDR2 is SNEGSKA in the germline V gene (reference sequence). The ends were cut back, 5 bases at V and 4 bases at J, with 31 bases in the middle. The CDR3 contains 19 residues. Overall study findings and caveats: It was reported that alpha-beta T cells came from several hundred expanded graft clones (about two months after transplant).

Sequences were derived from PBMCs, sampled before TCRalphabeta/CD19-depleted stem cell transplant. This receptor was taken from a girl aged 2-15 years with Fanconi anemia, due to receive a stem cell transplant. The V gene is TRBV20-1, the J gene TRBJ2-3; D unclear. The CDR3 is CSALRNLNPPGHRADTQYF. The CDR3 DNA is TGCAGTGCTCTACGCAATTTAAACCCACCCGGGCATCGGGCAGATACGCAGTATTTT.